One TCR beta chain is described in this entry. The identical CDR3 is also encoded by other nucleotide sequences in the sample. These data are taken from a study of Ad26.COV2.S vaccination and SARS-CoV-2 variants. At the level of the study: In the study, Ad26.COV2.S was injected intramuscularly once, or twice 56 days apart.

TCRdb keeps only in-frame clones here, not all; method: immunoSEQ multiplex PCR. The table has a few hundred thousand clones, 92% seen once. Treatment noted: some 20 received Ad26.COV2.S at low or high dose, single or two shots; about 5 received placebo; per-sample allocation not given. All samples were drawn on day 63, counting from the first vaccine or placebo injection. Germline V gene lookup returns CDR1 MNHEY and CDR2 SVGAGI. The length of the CDR3 is 15 residues. V trimming: 2 bases; J trimming: 2 bases; junction bases outside the gene matches: 4. The V call is TRBV6-5, the J call TRBJ1-1; TRBD1 aligns across 8 bases. Sequenced here: peripheral blood, sampled in a trial of Ad26.COV2.S vaccine versus placebo. The TCR was taken from a person aged 18-65 years who received the Ad26.COV2.S COVID-19 vaccine or a placebo. The CDR3 protein is CASSYGDRLNTEAFF. In nucleotides, the CDR3 is TGTGCCAGCAGTTACGGGGACAGGCTAAACACTGAAGCTTTCTTT.